This T cell receptor beta chain was found in a study of shared clonotypes between healthy human individuals. The germline V gene has CDR1 SGHVS and CDR2 FNYEAQ. The CDR3 spans 13 residues. V lost 5 bases and J lost 1, with 8 bases in between. Some clones are missing from TCRdb's copy, which holds only in-frame ones; the method was immunoSEQ multiplex PCR. The table has around 580,000 clones, 98% seen once. Cells designated naive CD8 were CD45RO-negative and were positively selected for CCR7, with terminally differentiated effector memory CD45RA+ cells excluded. General study points: Sequencing of the sorted subsets was shown by rarefaction to be incomplete despite large depth.

Comment on this clone: Its antigen is as yet unknown.

Sequencing was done on a sample of naive CD8+ T cells sorted from blood. The TCR sequence derives from a man between 25 and 39 years old in good health. The V and J genes are TRBV7-6 and TRBJ2-5; D is undetermined. The CDR3 nucleotides read TGTGCCAGCAGCCCTATGGCCCAAGAGACCCAGTACTTC. Amino acids: CASSPMAQETQYF.